What follows describes a single TCR beta chain. This PCR relied on a set of 60 Vbeta primers and 13 Jbeta primers. Profiling relied on immunoSEQ multiplex PCR, and the TCRdb table lists in-frame clones only, not all of them. The sample lists some 130,000 clones, around 63% occurring once. This CDR3 is 17 amino acids long. Germline V gene data show CDR1 as SGHAT and CDR2 as FQDESV (reference sequence). J was trimmed by 2 bases and V by 8 bases; bases with no gene match: 9. The data are from a study of cytomegalovirus exposure and HLA in healthy donors. The clonotype was recovered from a human donor in good health. The sample taken for sequencing was PBMCs. The chain couples TRBV11-1 to TRBJ2-2, with TRBD2 matching over 12 bases. CDR3 sequence: CASRPGLAGFNTGELFF. CDR3 in DNA: TGTGCCAGCCGCCCCGGACTAGCGGGATTCAACACCGGGGAGCTGTTTTTT.